This T cell receptor (beta chain) was recorded in a study of cytomegalovirus exposure and HLA in healthy donors (dated by TCRdb to 2016 to 2017). At the level of the whole study: An earlier analysis of approximately 640 of the donors reported approximately 300 Gb of sequence data and around 120 million unique TCR beta sequences from some 180 million T cells. An early release covering about 600 HLA-typed donors comprised approximately 300 gigabases of sequencing data and around 85 million unique TCR sequences. Among the roughly 410 genotyped donors, around 81% belonged to the genetic ancestry cluster associated with self-reported Caucasian donors. The study was designed to test whether signatures of past pathogen exposure could be identified by cataloging public T cell receptors. The study profiled the T cell repertoires of under 700 subjects by immunosequencing and related them to cytomegalovirus serostatus. Besides the first cohort of roughly 640 subjects, a separate validation cohort made up of 95 to 150 different subjects was used. The study combined high-throughput TCR immunosequencing, statistical association of individual TCRs with disease status, and machine learning to predict cytomegalovirus infection status. A later analysis re-analyzed previously published TCR beta repertoires from about 730 donors and added high-resolution HLA genotyping to study TCR occurrence patterns. Rather than drawing on any new phenotypic data, the later analysis identified candidate immune exposures from TCR beta sequences and the way those sequences occurred across donors. In an earlier analysis of 587 of the donors, high-throughput TCR beta sequencing was used to judge whether each TCR beta V gene segment behaved as functional or pseudogenic. Donor age, sex, ethnicity and CMV serostatus were compiled alongside the repertoire data. Genome-wide SNP genotypes for about three fifths of the roughly 700 donors were used in a later genetic analysis, which treated that subset as a discovery cohort. Every repertoire in the discovery cohort had been generated on one and the same sequencing platform. HLA typing covered class I and class II loci at four-digit resolution. Typing coverage differed by locus: A, B, C, DRB1 and DQB1 were typed in roughly 620-630 donors, DQA1 in about 500, DPA1 in approximately 610, and DPB1 in approximately 450. Four or five DR-DQ haplotypes were treated as single units for association and clustering because of strong linkage in the cohort. Among around 400 genotyped donors of the cohort, an average of about 240,000 unique TCR beta nucleotide sequences were sequenced per donor, roughly a sixth of them non-productive.

The germline V gene encodes CDR1 SGHRS and CDR2 YFSETQ. Including cysteine and phenylalanine, the CDR3 has 13 amino acids. The only DNA kept is the CDR3, 39 bases in frame from the first base. Relative to germline, V is missing 5 bases and J is missing 2 bases, with 4 bases of the junction outside any gene match. The library was generated by the immunoSEQ multiplex PCR assay. A mixture of 60 forward primers for TCR Vbeta segments and 13 reverse primers for TCR Jbeta segments was used in the multiplex PCR. The CDR3 region of rearranged TCR beta genes was amplified from genomic DNA by a multiplex PCR assay. The Illumina HiSeq System was used to sequence the amplified TCR beta libraries as 87-base-pair reads. Per the original workflow: In a later analysis, tens of millions of unique TCR beta chains were counted across the roughly 610 repertoires, and roughly 11 million of these chains were shared by at least two donors. A nearest-neighbor algorithm error-corrected the raw reads and collapsed the reads into unique sequences, merging closely related sequences to remove PCR and sequencing errors. Alignment of CDR3 sequences to IMGT reference sequences was used to assign V, D and J gene segments. For a sequence to be retained, a match of at least six nucleotides to both a V gene segment and a J gene segment was required. A rearrangement was called productive if the CDR3 had no stop codons and remained in frame with V and J, and every other rearrangement was called non-productive. Following IMGT convention, CDR3 was defined as the stretch from the second conserved V-encoded cysteine to the conserved J-encoded phenylalanine. In an earlier analysis of 587 of the donors, sequences lacking an unambiguous match to a single V gene segment were excluded. An earlier analysis of almost 600 of the donors classified V segments as functional when productive rearrangements were above 56.7% and as segregating when the standard deviation between donors was above 5%. A statistical classification framework was built to diagnose cytomegalovirus status from the catalog of TCR beta chain sequences. In a later analysis, TCR nucleotide sequences were compared against IMGT/GENE-DB human TR gene sequences so that V and J genes could be assigned. The TCRdist pipeline was used in a later analysis to assign CDR3 sequences and most-parsimonious VDJ recombination scenarios. A later analysis defined each TCR beta chain by its CDR3 amino acid sequence plus V-gene family, and excluded reads lacking a unique V-gene family. As a way to deal with suspected cross-contamination and a sequencing artifact, a later analysis dropped 450 to 600 nucleotide sequences that were highly shared and had low generation probability. For each public chain, a later analysis derived a clonal expansion index from normalized ranks of inferred template counts within each repertoire. In a later analysis, generation probabilities were computed with a VDJ recombination model fitted to out-of-frame rearrangements, and the resulting probabilities were checked against IGoR. In a later analysis, TCR-TCR, TCR-HLA and TCR-CMV co-occurrence was scored with hypergeometric tests, and a repertoire-size bias correction was applied to TCR pairs. A later analysis estimated false discovery rates by permuting HLA or CMV assignments 20 times. In a later analysis, co-occurring TCRs were grouped with DBSCAN, and TCRdist sequence similarity was added when clustering was performed within HLA-allele-positive subsets. Repertoires with fewer than 30,000 or more than 120,000 public chains, plus five repertoires with anomalous nucleotide sharing, were excluded from co-occurrence clustering. TCRdb took this table from immuneACCESS and kept in-frame rearrangements with V and J called. Such tables lack part of the clones; where checked against another copy, unresolved V genes explain under half of the gap, and the rest is unexplained. That table is the source of V, J and clone size, and D and trimming were worked out from the DNA. For this sample there are fewer than 90,000 clones; over 60% appear just once. Together, the top ten hold more than 3.5% of the sample.

General study outcomes and caveats: At a false discovery rate of 0.05, a later analysis linked 16,951 TCR beta sequences to specific HLA alleles. Compared with equally common non-associated chains, HLA-associated TCR beta chains in a later analysis were more clonally expanded and had lower generation probabilities. Across donors, most TCR sequences were observed very rarely, whereas some public TCRs were present in many individuals. According to a later analysis, TCR association rates differed among HLA loci, with DRB1 alleles showing the most associated TCRs and HLA-C alleles showing the fewest. Broadly in line with IMGT annotations, most TCR beta V segments showed up in productive rearrangements about 87% or about 30% of the time in an earlier analysis of 587 of the donors. In both the original and validation cohorts, the classifier was reported to diagnose cytomegalovirus status with high specificity and sensitivity. Immune exposure information for the cohort was limited to CMV serostatus. A further reported finding was that TCR beta sequences accurately predicted the HLA-A and HLA-B alleles for most subjects in the first cohort. A few of the identified cytomegalovirus-associated TCR beta chains were confirmed in vitro to be specific for cytomegalovirus antigens. Assigning TCR associations to individual alleles was difficult when HLA alleles, especially DR and DQ, strongly co-occurred. A later genetic analysis associated a missense DCLRE1C variant with V-gene and J-gene trimming of TCR beta chains, and an independent cohort replicated the association. The sequencing pipeline was judged likely to have produced a cluster of highly shared sequence variants as a technical artifact. It was suggested by the authors that the approach could potentially be generalized to other disease states and immunological phenotypes. Compared with the approximately 700-donor mean, donors in an Asian-associated ancestry cluster had fewer N-insertions in productive TCRs, according to a later genetic analysis. According to a later analysis, most CMV-associated TCR beta chains appeared to be HLA-restricted, and the HLA associations seemed to be driven largely by CMV exposure. Roughly uniform sequencing depth across donors was assumed in presence/absence analyses, although this assumption may not hold. Linkage disequilibrium might explain the correlated functional status among segregating V segments, but an unknown experimental factor could not be ruled out. Because the 87-base-pair reads could not distinguish some IMGT-functional V segments, including TRBV6-2 and TRBV6-3, those segments were excluded. Because counts were too low, some 17 rarely observed V segments, including chromosome 9 orphons, were excluded from the earlier analysis of some 540 of the donors. Because HLA typing was missing for some donors at each locus, association tests included only the typed subset. In a later analysis, several top co-occurrence clusters were reported to appear linked to parvovirus B19, influenza, CMV and Epstein-Barr virus. The cohort was sequenced for TCR beta chains only, and without alpha or paired-chain data the features that could be detected were limited. A total of fewer than 200 TCR beta chains were listed by the study as associated with cytomegalovirus.

The cohort was made up of several hundred healthy bone marrow donors. At the time of sampling, every cohort member was nominally healthy, though immune exposures that went unrecorded were likely present. The donor was CMV seronegative and was included in the group of approximately 350 seronegative cohort members. Every donor gave a peripheral blood sample, and the peripheral blood mononuclear cells from that sample were used for TCR beta sequencing. Genomic DNA was extracted from the blood cell samples with the Qiagen DNeasy Blood Extraction Kit. The sample holds a few counts of this clone. There is no known antigen for this receptor. Base qualities are not recorded, but no much larger clone differs from it by a single base.

The specimen sequenced was PBMCs. Recombination connected TRBV5-1 to TRBJ2-7; 7 central nucleotides agree with TRBD2. The clonotype comes from a man aged 25-45 years in good health and CMV-seronegative. The CDR3 region has the sequence CASRRETAYEQYF. The nucleotide sequence is TGCGCCAGCAGGCGGGAGACGGCCTACGAGCAGTACTTC.